The present TCR beta chain was sequenced within a study of cytomegalovirus exposure and HLA in healthy donors. Study-wide results and caveats: A later look showed TCR association rates differing by HLA locus, highest for DRB1 and lowest for HLA-C. After further analysis at a later stage, roughly 16,000 TCR beta sequences were associated with HLA alleles at 0.05 false discovery rate. When the data were analyzed later, several of the most significant clusters appeared to be linked to common viral pathogens.

Germline V gene sequence: CDR1 MNHEY, CDR2 SMNVEV (reference sequence). Trimming took 2 bases from V and 2 from J, leaving 6 bases between them. This CDR3 contains 13 residues. Primers: 60 Vbeta forward and 13 Jbeta reverse. The repertoire was sequenced with immunoSEQ multiplex PCR; TCRdb's copy has only in-frame clones and lacks some. The table includes nearly 200,000 clones, 87% detected once. Turning to this clone: Its antigen is undetermined.

The chain joins TRBV27 to TRBJ1-2, with D maybe TRBD1 (6 bases). This receptor was identified in a man aged 30 to 39 in good health and CMV-seronegative. The sample taken for sequencing was PBMCs. The CDR3 nucleotides are TGTGCCAGCAGTTTAGGACAGAACTATGGCTACACCTTC. Translating it yields CASSLGQNYGYTF.